The 12 T cell receptor beta chains listed next were all sequenced from one sample in a study of T cell clonotyping in hematopoietic cell transplantation. Described time point: recipient sample about 28 days before transplant, after cytoreduction. Assay: immunoSEQ multiplex PCR; the TCRdb copy retains only in-frame clones and omits some. The sample yields tens of thousands of clones, about 95% seen once. Sequences were derived from peripheral blood mononuclear cells, sampled before stem cell transplant. The receptors were sampled from a woman in her fifties or sixties with acute myeloid leukemia. Some clones in this sample may be carry-over from other donors' samples.

This rearrangement joins TRBV7-3 to TRBJ2-5; TRBD2 might be the D (7 bases). The V end was cut by 2 bases, the J end by 4 bases, with 11 bases between. This CDR3 is built from 14 residues. Per germline, CDR1 SGHTA and CDR2 FQGTGA. CDR3: CASSLAGAGETQYF. CDR3 in DNA: TGTGCCAGCAGCTTAGCGGGGGCTGGAGAGACCCAGTACTTC.

The rearrangement joins TRBV30 to TRBJ1-1; unclear D gene. V was cut by 3 bases and J by 4 bases, with 6 bases left in between. The germline CDR1 and CDR2 sequences are GTSNPN and SVGIG (reference sequence). This CDR3 region has 11 residues. The CDR3 coding sequence is TGTGCCTGGAGCGCACTCACTGAAGCTTTCTTT. Translation gives CAWSALTEAFF.

This chain links TRBV6-5 with TRBJ1-4; a possible D gene is TRBD1 (5 bases). Looked up from germline, CDR1 is MNHEY and CDR2 is SVGAGI. This CDR3 contains 15 residues. V lost 0 bases and J lost 7, with 12 bases in between. CDR3 DNA sequence: TGTGCCAGCAGTTACTCGATTGGGGGATCTGAAAAACTGTTTTTT. Amino acids: CASSYSIGGSEKLFF.

The rearrangement links TRBV6-6 to TRBJ1-5, with D possibly matching TRBD1 (6 bases). This CDR3 is built from 16 residues. Germline CDR1 reads MNHNY; CDR2 reads SVGAGI (reference sequence). The V and J ends lost 0 bases and 5 bases respectively, with 14 bases between them. The CDR3 sequence is CASSYSNTGIDQPQHF. The CDR3, as DNA: TGTGCCAGCAGTTACTCGAACACAGGGATAGATCAGCCCCAGCATTTT.

This rearrangement joins TRBV15 to TRBJ1-3; a possible D gene is TRBD1 (5 bases). The germline V gene has CDR1 LNHNV and CDR2 YYDKDF (reference sequence). The CDR3 is 16 amino acids. Trimming cost V 5 bases and J 4 bases, with 18 bases left between them. The CDR3 sequence: CATSRSGAPGGNTIYF. The CDR3 nucleotides read TGTGCCACCAGCCGCTCCGGGGCCCCTGGGGGAAACACCATATATTTT.

V is TRBV4-2 and J is TRBJ1-5, with TRBD1 matching 10 bases. Trimming took 4 bases from V and 3 from J; bases not matched to a gene: 6. The CDR3 runs to 16 residues. CDR1 is LGHNA, CDR2 YNFKEQ, per germline. The CDR3 spells CASSRRQGAFNQPQHF. The CDR3 DNA follows: TGTGCCAGCAGCCGTAGACAGGGGGCCTTCAATCAGCCCCAGCATTTT.

The gene calls are TRBV6-5 and TRBJ2-7, with D hard to call. Germline CDR1 is MNHEY and CDR2 is SVGAGI. V dropped 0 bases and J dropped 2 bases, with 11 bases sitting between them. This CDR3 comprises 15 residues. CDR3 loop: CASSYSSGFTYEQYF. CDR3 in DNA: TGTGCCAGCAGTTACTCGAGTGGGTTCACCTACGAGCAGTACTTC.

The chain recombines TRBV6-1 with TRBJ2-2; D call uncertain. The CDR3 loop spans 14 amino acids. Germline CDR1 reads MNHNS; CDR2 reads SASEGT. V shed 7 bases and J shed 0 bases, with 9 bases lying between them. The CDR3 here is CASISRANTGELFF. The CDR3 coding sequence is TGTGCCAGCATATCCAGAGCGAACACCGGGGAGCTGTTTTTT.

The chain recombines TRBV28 with TRBJ1-6, with TRBD1 as a possible D gene (5 bases). This CDR3 has 14 amino acids. Trimming pared 6 bases from V and 6 bases from J, leaving 12 bases between. The V gene's germline CDR1 is MDHEN and CDR2 SYDVKM. CDR3: CASRAPGPNSPLHF. In DNA form, the CDR3 reads TGTGCCAGCAGAGCACCAGGGCCTAATTCACCCCTCCACTTT.

The V gene is TRBV15, the J gene TRBJ1-2; D gene uncertain. CDR3 size: 18 residues. V was clipped by 0 bases and J by 9 bases, with 26 bases between them. Looked up from germline, CDR1 is LNHNV and CDR2 is YYDKDF (reference sequence). The CDR3 DNA reads as TGTGCCACCAGCAGAGATCCCGAGGGAGGAGCCACCTCTATCAGCTACACCTTC. Its protein product is CATSRDPEGGATSISYTF.

CDR3 region: CASSIGREVNEQFF. The CDR3 nucleotides are TGTGCCAGTAGTATCGGAAGGGAGGTCAATGAGCAGTTCTTC. This chain links TRBV19 with TRBJ2-1; possibly TRBD2 for D (6 bases). CDR1 is LNHDA, CDR2 SQIVND, per germline (reference sequence). This CDR3 has 14 residues. V lost 3 bases to trimming and J lost 6 bases, with 12 bases between them.

A remark on this clone: It is unclear where the CDR3 begins or ends on the DNA, so no DNA is shown, and the CDR3 is as TCRdb lists it. This chain links TRBV27 with TRBJ2-3. Germline CDR1 reads MNHEY; CDR2 reads SMNVEV (reference sequence). The CDR3 is 15 amino acids in total, end residues counted. The CDR3 sequence is CVPAARWISTDTQYF.